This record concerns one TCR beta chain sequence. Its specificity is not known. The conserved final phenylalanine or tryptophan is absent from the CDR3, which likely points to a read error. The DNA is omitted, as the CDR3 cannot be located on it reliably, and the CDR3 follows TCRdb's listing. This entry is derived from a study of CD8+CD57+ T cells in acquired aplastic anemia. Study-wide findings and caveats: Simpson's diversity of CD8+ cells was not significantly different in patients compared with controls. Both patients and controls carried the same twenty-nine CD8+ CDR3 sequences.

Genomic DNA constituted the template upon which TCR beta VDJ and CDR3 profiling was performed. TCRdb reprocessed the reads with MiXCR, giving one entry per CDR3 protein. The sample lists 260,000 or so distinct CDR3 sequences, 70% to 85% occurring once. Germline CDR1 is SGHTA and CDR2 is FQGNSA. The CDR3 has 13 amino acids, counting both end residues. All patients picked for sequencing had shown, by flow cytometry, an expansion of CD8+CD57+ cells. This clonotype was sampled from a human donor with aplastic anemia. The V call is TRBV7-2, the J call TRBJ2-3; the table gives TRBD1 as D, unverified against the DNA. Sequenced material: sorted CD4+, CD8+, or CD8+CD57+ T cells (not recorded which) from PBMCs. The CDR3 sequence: CASRFAGGAAYGY.